This record covers a single TCR beta chain. The data were taken from a study of prognosis after radiotherapy for stage I lung cancer. Study-level information: While about 7 patients had squamous cell carcinoma tumors, the tumors of roughly 13 were adenocarcinoma. No patient was treated with concurrent therapy while undergoing stereotactic body radiotherapy.

From genomic DNA, two-round multiplex PCR was used to amplify TCR beta CDR3. Primers were specific to each TRBV and TRBJ gene in first-round PCR. TCRdb independently ran MiXCR on the multiplex PCR reads; one entry per CDR3 protein. The repertoire holds 13,000 to 15,000 distinct CDR3 sequences, about half seen once, with 38% in the top ten. This CDR3 region has 12 residues. V gave up 7 bases and J gave up 6 bases; unmatched junction bases: 5. Germline CDR1 SGHAT, CDR2 FQNNGV. Sequences were derived from PBMCs, sampled before or after stereotactic body radiation therapy (not recorded which). The source of this sequence is a donor aged 50 or older with non-small cell lung cancer. V and J are TRBV11-2 and TRBJ2-7; TRBD1 matches at 8 bases. The CDR3 protein is CASTMTGAEQYF. The CDR3 coding sequence is TGTGCCAGCACCATGACAGGGGCCGAGCAGTACTTC.